One sample yielded the 11 T cell receptor beta chains listed below, sequenced in a study of cytotoxic CD8 clonotypes in ibrutinib-treated CLL. Clones were sequenced by immunoSEQ multiplex PCR, and TCRdb holds only the in-frame ones, with some missing. The sample carries roughly 200,000 clones, about 75% recorded once. The sequencing here drew on PBMCs, taken after 12 months of ibrutinib treatment. Every receptor here comes from a human donor with chronic lymphocytic leukemia.

The table lists this clone with a few counts. The chain carries TRBV7-8 and TRBJ1-1; D is ambiguous. CDR3 size: 13 residues. CDR1 is SGHVS and CDR2 is FQNEAQ in the germline V gene. The ends were cut back, 10 bases at V and 1 base at J, with 13 bases in the middle. Here the CDR3 DNA reads TGTGCCATCTCATGGTTGAAGAACACTGAAGCTTTCTTT. Its translation is CAISWLKNTEAFF.

The V gene is TRBV30, the J gene TRBJ2-5, with D perhaps TRBD2 (6 bases). The CDR3 extends over 15 amino acids. Trimming removed 0 bases from V and 5 bases from J, with 16 bases in between. CDR1 GTSNPN and CDR2 SVGIG come from the germline V gene (reference sequence). CDR3 nucleotides: TGTGCCTGGAGTGTACCGGAGGGGCCAGCGGAGACCCAGTACTTC. Its protein product is CAWSVPEGPAETQYF. The full variable domain, completed using reference TRBV30 and TRBJ2-5, is SQTIHQWPATLVQPVGSPLSLECTVEGTSNPNLYWYRQAAGRGLQLLFYSVGIGQISSEVPQNLSASRPQDRQFILSSKKLLLSDSGFYLCAWSVPEGPAETQYFGPGTRLLVL.

The gene calls are TRBV13 and TRBJ2-7; 12 nucleotides match TRBD2. Germline V gene lookup returns CDR1 PRHDT and CDR2 FYEKMQ (reference sequence). There are 15 residues in the CDR3. V lost 4 bases and J lost 5; bases outside the gene matches: 6. The CDR3: CASSYGTSGFHEQYF. Here the CDR3 DNA reads TGTGCCAGCAGCTATGGGACTAGCGGGTTCCACGAGCAGTACTTC.

The J gene is TRBJ1-2, the V gene TRBV5-1; TRBD1 matches 11 bases. Germline trimming cut 4 bases from V and 8 bases from J; bases unmatched to any gene: 7. The CDR3 is 14 amino acids. Germline-derived CDR1 and CDR2 are SGHRS and YFSETQ. The CDR3 coding sequence is TGCGCCAGCAGCCCGGACAGGGGGCAAACGGGCTACACCTTC. Translated, it gives CASSPDRGQTGYTF.

The V and J genes are TRBV28 and TRBJ1-1; D is ambiguous. Deletions cut 3 bases from V and 6 bases from J, with 20 bases between. Germline assignment: CDR1 MDHEN and CDR2 SYDVKM. This CDR3 spans 16 amino acids. Here the CDR3 DNA reads TGTGCCAGCAGTTTTTCCCCGCCCGGGGATCAAGCTGAAGCTTTCTTT. Amino acid sequence: CASSFSPPGDQAEAFF.

The rearrangement uses TRBV7-3 and TRBJ1-4; D remains ambiguous. The CDR3 covers 15 residues. V lost 5 bases and J lost 3, with 13 bases in between. CDR1 and CDR2 from the germline V gene are SGHTA and FQGTGA. The CDR3 loop is CASSPGGSPNEKLFF. CDR3 bases: TGTGCCAGCAGCCCAGGAGGCAGTCCTAATGAAAAACTGTTTTTT.

This clone was counted between two and nine times. Sequence at one end of the junction differs from germline and may be a read error. The chain employs TRBV6-1 and TRBJ1-5, with 8 bases aligning to TRBD1. Germline CDR1 is MNHNS and CDR2 is SASEGT. The length of the CDR3 is 13 residues. The CDR3 reads CASRETPGQAVYF. CDR3 in DNA: TGTGCCAGCAGGGAGACCCCGGGACAGGCCGTGTATTTT.

The chain uses TRBV4-1 and TRBJ2-4; 11 bases fit TRBD1. The V gene end was trimmed by 0 bases and the J gene end by 6 bases; junction bases not matched to a gene: 16. The length of the CDR3 is 20 residues. The germline V gene has CDR1 MGHRA and CDR2 YSYEKL. Written as DNA, the CDR3 is TGCGCCAGCAGCCAAGAAATACGTCTCGGGACAGGGGGATTGCGAAACATTCAGTACTTC. Its translation: CASSQEIRLGTGGLRNIQYF.

This clone was observed at least ten times. The V call is TRBV7-3, the J call TRBJ2-1, with TRBD2 as a possible D gene (5 bases). There are 15 residues in the CDR3. V was pared by 0 bases and J by 8 bases, with 14 bases between. Germline V gene data show CDR1 as SGHTA and CDR2 as FQGTGA. The CDR3, as DNA: TGTGCCAGCAGCTTAACCCCCGGGTCCGGGGATGAGCAGTTCTTC. Its translation is CASSLTPGSGDEQFF.

The V and J genes are TRBV28 and TRBJ2-7, with 10 bases identical to TRBD2. Per the germline V gene, CDR1 is MDHEN and CDR2 is SYDVKM. The V segment lost 2 bases and the J segment 2 bases; nucleotides outside the gene matches: 0. The length of the CDR3 is 14 residues. CDR3 in DNA: TGTGCCAGCAGTTTACTAGCGGGAGCCTACGAGCAGTACTTC. Translating gives CASSLLAGAYEQYF.

The chain links TRBV2 to TRBJ1-1, with D possibly being TRBD1 (5 bases). Trimming removed 4 bases at V and 3 bases at J, with 21 bases between. The CDR3 extends over 17 amino acids. Looked up from germline, CDR1 is SNHLY and CDR2 is FYNNEI. The CDR3 coding sequence is TGTGCCAGCAGTGGCGAGGGGAAGAAGGATTGGTACACTGAAGCTTTCTTT. This sequence encodes CASSGEGKKDWYTEAFF.